This TCR beta chain was documented in a study of T cell repertoires in cytomegalovirus infection. Findings and limits, study-wide: The response measured ex vivo was dominated by TCR beta clonotypes (HLA-C-restricted and CMV-specific).

CDR1 and CDR2 (germline): MNHEY, SVGEGT. The CDR3 runs 15 residues. V dropped 6 bases and J dropped 9; count of bases not matched to a gene: 9. Note on this clonotype: Its cognate antigen is unknown.

TCRdb passed the reads through MiXCR, listing each CDR3 protein once. Among hundreds of thousands of distinct CDR3 sequences listed, around 32% were seen once. The clonotype originates from a human donor in good health (CMV status not recorded). Some clones in this sample may be carry-over from other donors' samples. Source material: PBMCs. The J gene is TRBJ2-1, the V gene TRBV6-2 or TRBV6-3; 12 nucleotides match TRBD2. The CDR3 nucleotides read TGTGCCAGCAGCCGTCCTAGCGGGGGGGCCAGTGAGCAGTTCTTC. As protein: CASSRPSGGASEQFF.